This is a list of T cell receptor beta chains from one sample in a study of T cells in Graves' hyperthyroidism and ophthalmopathy. TCRdb itself ran the multiplex PCR reads through MiXCR, one entry per CDR3 protein. In the table there are around 440,000 distinct CDR3 sequences, around a sixth of which are singletons. Source material: blood. These receptors were obtained from a woman aged 18 to 35 with Graves' hyperthyroidism. CDR3s include the opening cysteine and the closing phenylalanine or tryptophan. Each record gives: V gene, D gene, clone size, J gene, CDR3 DNA, CDR3 protein. D genes are given only for firm matches. Expanded clones are given a class, and other clones once, few, many or no size at all.

v_call: TRBV4-1; d_call: -; clone_size: -; j_call: TRBJ2-3; cdr3_nt: TGCGCCAGCAGCCAAGATGAGATCACAGATACGCAGTATTTT; cdr3_aa: CASSQDEITDTQYF
v_call: TRBV7-9; d_call: TRBD1; clone_size: many; j_call: TRBJ1-1; cdr3_nt: TGTGCCAGCAGCTTAGCGTTTCCGGGACAGAGTGAAGCTTTCTTT; cdr3_aa: CASSLAFPGQSEAFF
v_call: TRBV27; d_call: -; clone_size: many; j_call: TRBJ2-1; cdr3_nt: TGTGCCAGCAGTTTAGGCCAGCGGGATGAGCAGTTCTTC; cdr3_aa: CASSLGQRDEQFF
v_call: TRBV25-1; d_call: -; clone_size: -; j_call: TRBJ2-7; cdr3_nt: TGTGCCAGCAGTGATGATTTGGGAGTGAGCTCCTACGAGCAGTACTTC; cdr3_aa: CASSDDLGVSSYEQYF
v_call: TRBV5-1; d_call: TRBD1; clone_size: many; j_call: TRBJ2-2; cdr3_nt: TGCGCCAGCAGACAACCGGGACAGAGTAACACCGGGGAGCTGTTTTTT; cdr3_aa: CASRQPGQSNTGELFF
v_call: TRBV19; d_call: -; clone_size: once; j_call: TRBJ1-3; cdr3_nt: TGTGCCAGTAGTATAGGGTTAGGGACCTCTGGAAACACCATATATTTT; cdr3_aa: CASSIGLGTSGNTIYF
v_call: TRBV6-1; d_call: -; clone_size: -; j_call: TRBJ1-3; cdr3_nt: TGTGCCAGCAGTGAGCATCTCGGGGGAGTAGGAAACACCATATATTTT; cdr3_aa: CASSEHLGGVGNTIYF
v_call: TRBV29-1; d_call: -; clone_size: few; j_call: TRBJ2-2; cdr3_nt: TGCAGCGCCCGCCGCCGGTTGAACACCGGGGAGCTGTTTTTT; cdr3_aa: CSARRRLNTGELFF
v_call: TRBV28; d_call: TRBD1; clone_size: many; j_call: TRBJ1-2; cdr3_nt: TGTGCCAGCAGACAGGGGGGAAAAGACTATGGCTACACCTTC; cdr3_aa: CASRQGGKDYGYTF
v_call: TRBV5-1; d_call: TRBD2; clone_size: -; j_call: TRBJ2-5; cdr3_nt: TGCGCCAGCAGCTTGCCTAGCGGGGGTGAGACCCAGTACTTC; cdr3_aa: CASSLPSGGETQYF
v_call: TRBV5-4; d_call: TRBD2; clone_size: few; j_call: TRBJ2-2; cdr3_nt: TGTGCCAGCAGCTTGGTGAGCGGGGGGAACACCGGGGAGCTGTTTTTT; cdr3_aa: CASSLVSGGNTGELFF
v_call: TRBV12-3/TRBV12-4; d_call: -; clone_size: many; j_call: TRBJ1-2; cdr3_nt: TGTGCCAGCAGTTTAGGGGGAGGGAGGGAGTGGGTCTATGGCTACACCTTC; cdr3_aa: CASSLGGGREWVYGYTF
v_call: TRBV6-1; d_call: TRBD1; clone_size: -; j_call: TRBJ1-6; cdr3_nt: TGTGCCAGCACCAAAGGGACAGGGCGAGGAAGGGCCTATAATTCACCCCTCCACTTT; cdr3_aa: CASTKGTGRGRAYNSPLHF
v_call: TRBV14; d_call: -; clone_size: few; j_call: TRBJ1-2; cdr3_nt: TGTGCCAGCAGCCAAGACGGGGGCATTAACTATGGCTACACCTTC; cdr3_aa: CASSQDGGINYGYTF
v_call: TRBV11-2; d_call: -; clone_size: many; j_call: TRBJ2-7; cdr3_nt: TGTGCCAGCAGCTTGAATAGGAGGGTACCCTCGGCCTGGGGCCCCTCCTACGAGCAGTACTTC; cdr3_aa: CASSLNRRVPSAWGPSYEQYF
v_call: TRBV2; d_call: -; clone_size: -; j_call: TRBJ2-7; cdr3_nt: TGTGCCAGCAGTGGGGTAGGAGGGGGCCTGGAGCAGTACTTC; cdr3_aa: CASSGVGGGLEQYF
v_call: TRBV20-1; d_call: TRBD1; clone_size: -; j_call: TRBJ1-6; cdr3_nt: TGCAGTGCTAGAGCCGGGACAGGGGCAGGGAATTCACCCCTCCACTTT; cdr3_aa: CSARAGTGAGNSPLHF
v_call: TRBV5-8; d_call: -; clone_size: many; j_call: TRBJ1-5; cdr3_nt: TGTGCCAGCAGCCCCAGACTCGTAAATCAGCCCCAGCATTTT; cdr3_aa: CASSPRLVNQPQHF
v_call: TRBV6-1; d_call: TRBD2; clone_size: many; j_call: TRBJ2-3; cdr3_nt: TGTGCCAGCAGTCCCGGGGGGGGCTTGGATACGCAGTATTTT; cdr3_aa: CASSPGGGLDTQYF
v_call: TRBV7-9; d_call: -; clone_size: many; j_call: TRBJ2-7; cdr3_nt: TGTGCCAGCAGCTTAAGGGCCCCGGCCGCCGAGCAGTACTTC; cdr3_aa: CASSLRAPAAEQYF
v_call: TRBV11-2; d_call: -; clone_size: -; j_call: TRBJ1-2; cdr3_nt: TGTGCCAGCAGCTTAAGAGGCCATAACTATGGCTACACCTTC; cdr3_aa: CASSLRGHNYGYTF
v_call: TRBV5-1; d_call: -; clone_size: many; j_call: TRBJ1-6; cdr3_nt: TGCGCCAGCAGCTTGGACAATAATTCACCCCTCCACTTT; cdr3_aa: CASSLDNNSPLHF
v_call: TRBV29-1; d_call: -; clone_size: few; j_call: TRBJ1-2; cdr3_nt: TGCAGCGTTGAAGGGTGGGTCCCGGGGGGCGCAGGCTATGGCTACACCTTC; cdr3_aa: CSVEGWVPGGAGYGYTF
v_call: TRBV6-6; d_call: -; clone_size: many; j_call: TRBJ1-2; cdr3_nt: TGTGCCAGCAGTTACCGACTGAACGAGGGCTACACCTTC; cdr3_aa: CASSYRLNEGYTF